This is a list of T cell receptor beta chains from one sample in a study of CD8 T cells in Susac syndrome. A single record per CDR3 protein comes from TCRdb applying MiXCR to the immunoSEQ multiplex PCR reads. The sample contains some 300,000 distinct CDR3 sequences, 70% to 90% of which appear only once. Sequencing was performed on CD8+ T cells from PBMCs. Receptors originate from a human donor with multiple sclerosis. Each CDR3 is given with its conserved first and last residue. The order of the fields is V gene, D gene, J gene, clone size, CDR3 protein, CDR3 DNA. The D gene is left open where the match is weak. A clone size is listed for some rows: how often the clone was seen (once, few, many), or a class if it is expanded.

TRBV14	NA	TRBJ2-1	NA	CASSQPGVYMHEQFF	TGTGCCAGCAGCCAGCCGGGAGTCTATATGCATGAGCAGTTCTTC
TRBV9	NA	TRBJ2-7	NA	CASSVGGLADYEQYF	TGTGCCAGCAGCGTAGGAGGCCTAGCCGACTACGAGCAGTACTTC
TRBV4-2	NA	TRBJ2-3	NA	CASSQERASTDTQYF	TGTGCCAGCAGCCAAGAGCGGGCTAGCACAGATACGCAGTATTTT
TRBV7-9	NA	TRBJ2-1	NA	CASSLSRTNEQFF	TGTGCCAGCAGCTTATCTCGAACCAATGAGCAGTTCTTC
TRBV27	NA	TRBJ2-7	NA	CASSSRALSYEQYF	TGTGCCAGCAGTTCTCGGGCGCTCTCCTACGAGCAGTACTTC
TRBV27	NA	TRBJ1-1	NA	CASSSPGFRVGAFF	TGTGCCAGCAGTTCACCAGGGTTTCGGGTCGGAGCTTTCTTT
TRBV5-1	NA	TRBJ2-5	few	CASSLGTVDQETQYF	TGCGCCAGCAGCTTGGGGACGGTAGATCAAGAGACCCAGTACTTC
TRBV27	NA	TRBJ2-1	NA	CASSLWGLEQFF	TGTGCCAGCAGTTTATGGGGGCTTGAGCAGTTCTTC
TRBV27	NA	TRBJ2-7	NA	CASSSKSGTYEQYF	TGTGCCAGCAGTTCGAAATCTGGTACCTACGAGCAGTACTTC
TRBV29-1	NA	TRBJ2-2	few	CSVREPPGELFF	TGCAGCGTTCGCGAACCACCCGGGGAGCTTTTTTTT
TRBV16	NA	TRBJ1-4	NA	CASSQFGERTNEKLFF	TGTGCCAGCAGCCAATTCGGGGAACGCACTAATGAAAAACTGTTTTTT
TRBV4-1	NA	TRBJ1-1	NA	CASSQAPGQNTEAFF	TGCGCCAGCAGCCAAGCTCCCGGACAGAACACTGAAGCTTTCTTT
TRBV7-9	NA	TRBJ2-7	NA	CASSSLGDEQYF	TGTGCCAGCAGTTCCCTCGGGGACGAGCAGTACTTC
TRBV11-3	NA	TRBJ2-1	NA	CASSSGGTSYNEQFF	TGTGCCAGCAGCTCCGGAGGGACTTCTTACAATGAGCAGTTCTTC
TRBV29-1	TRBD1	TRBJ2-1	once	CSVEGQGRSNEQFF	TGCAGCGTTGAAGGACAGGGCCGGTCAAATGAGCAGTTCTTC
TRBV7-3	NA	TRBJ2-5	NA	CASSPQGGAGTQYF	TGTGCCAGCAGCCCACAGGGGGGGGCTGGGACCCAGTACTTC
TRBV7-8	NA	TRBJ2-1	NA	CASSLRSGHEQFF	TGTGCCAGCAGCTTAAGGTCGGGGCATGAGCAGTTCTTC
TRBV7-9	TRBD1	TRBJ2-7	NA	CASAQDRGRTYEQYF	TGTGCCAGCGCCCAAGACAGGGGGCGCACCTACGAGCAGTACTTC
TRBV9	NA	TRBJ2-1	NA	CASSVPGIDLGGEQFF	TGTGCCAGCAGCGTCCCCGGAATAGACCTGGGCGGCGAGCAGTTCTTC
TRBV6-4	NA	TRBJ2-2	NA	CASSVSNRNTGELFF	TGTGCCAGCAGTGTCTCGAATAGGAACACCGGGGAGCTGTTTTTT
TRBV6-1	TRBD1	TRBJ1-1	few	CASRPTGSNTEAFF	TGTGCCAGCAGACCGACAGGGTCAAACACTGAAGCTTTCTTT
TRBV5-1	NA	TRBJ2-7	few	CASSLARAYEQYF	TGCGCCAGCAGCTTGGCCAGGGCATACGAGCAGTACTTC
TRBV13	NA	TRBJ2-2	NA	CASSLGAVPTGELFF	TGTGCCAGCAGCTTAGGGGCAGTCCCAACCGGGGAGCTGTTTTTT
TRBV2	NA	TRBJ1-5	NA	CASSDGQTRAQPQHF	TGTGCCAGCAGTGACGGACAGACCAGGGCTCAGCCCCAGCATTTT
TRBV4-1	NA	TRBJ2-1	NA	CASSQVDNEQFF	TGCGCCAGCAGCCAGGTTGACAATGAGCAGTTCTTC
TRBV6-1	NA	TRBJ2-2	few	CASRTGSSDTGELFF	TGTGCCAGCAGGACCGGGTCCAGCGACACCGGGGAGCTGTTTTTT
TRBV28	TRBD2	TRBJ2-3	once	CASSLRLAETDTQYF	TGTGCCAGCAGTTTGCGCCTAGCGGAGACAGATACGCAGTATTTT
TRBV11-1	NA	TRBJ1-6	NA	CASSFKTAYNSPLHF	TGTGCCAGCAGCTTTAAAACAGCCTATAATTCACCCCTCCACTTT
TRBV4-1	NA	TRBJ2-3	NA	CASSRGPFYTDTQYF	TGCGCCAGCAGCCGGGGGCCATTCTACACAGATACGCAGTATTTT
TRBV28	NA	TRBJ2-4	NA	CASSSFGALGIQYF	TGTGCCAGCAGTTCGTTCGGGGCCCTAGGCATTCAGTACTTC
TRBV29-1	TRBD2	TRBJ2-1	once	CSVVTGGPPEQFF	TGCAGCGTTGTTACGGGAGGGCCGCCTGAGCAGTTCTTC
TRBV30	NA	TRBJ1-4	NA	CAWSGGQENEKLFF	TGTGCCTGGAGTGGGGGACAAGAGAATGAAAAACTGTTTTTT